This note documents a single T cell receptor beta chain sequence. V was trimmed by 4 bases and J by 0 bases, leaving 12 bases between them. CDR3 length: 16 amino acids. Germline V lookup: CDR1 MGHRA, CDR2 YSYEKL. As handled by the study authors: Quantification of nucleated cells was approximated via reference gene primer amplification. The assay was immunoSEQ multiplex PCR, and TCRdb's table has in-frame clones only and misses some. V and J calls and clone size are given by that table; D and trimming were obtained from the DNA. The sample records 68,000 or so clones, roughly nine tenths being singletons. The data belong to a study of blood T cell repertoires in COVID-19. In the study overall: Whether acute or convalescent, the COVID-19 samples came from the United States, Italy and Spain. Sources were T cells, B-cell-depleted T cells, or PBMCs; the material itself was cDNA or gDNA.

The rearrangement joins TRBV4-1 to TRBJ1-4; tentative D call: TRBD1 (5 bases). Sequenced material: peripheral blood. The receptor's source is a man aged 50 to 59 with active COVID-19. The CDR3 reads CASSPGTQATNEKLFF. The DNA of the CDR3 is TGCGCCAGCAGCCCGGGGACTCAAGCAACTAATGAAAAACTGTTTTTT.